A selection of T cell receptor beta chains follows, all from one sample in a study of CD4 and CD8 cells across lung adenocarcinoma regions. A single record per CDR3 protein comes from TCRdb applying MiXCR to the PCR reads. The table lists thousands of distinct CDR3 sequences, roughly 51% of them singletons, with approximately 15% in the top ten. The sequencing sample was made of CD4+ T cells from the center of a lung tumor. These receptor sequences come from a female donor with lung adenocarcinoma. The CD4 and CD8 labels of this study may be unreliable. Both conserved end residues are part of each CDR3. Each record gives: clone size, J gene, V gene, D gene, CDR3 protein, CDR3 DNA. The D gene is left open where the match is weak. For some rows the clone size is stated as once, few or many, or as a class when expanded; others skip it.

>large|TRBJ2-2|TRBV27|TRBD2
CASGTSIGAGELFF
TGTGCCAGCGGGACTAGCATAGGTGCCGGGGAGCTGTTTTTT
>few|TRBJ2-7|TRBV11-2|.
CASSLGRGPPYEQYF
TGTGCCAGCAGCTTAGGGCGAGGACCTCCCTACGAGCAGTACTTC
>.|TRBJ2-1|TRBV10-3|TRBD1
CAGRGGRDTETQYF
TGTGCGGGCCGAGGGGGCCGGGACACAGAGACGCAGTACTTT
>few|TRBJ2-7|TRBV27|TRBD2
CASRGGRGEQYF
TGTGCCAGCAGGGGGGGGAGAGGCGAGCAGTACTTC
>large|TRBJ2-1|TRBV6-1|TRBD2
CASSMTSGRNEQFF
TGTGCCAGCAGCATGACTAGCGGGAGAAATGAGCAGTTCTTC
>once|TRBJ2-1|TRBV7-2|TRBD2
CASSLGTSTYNEQFF
TGTGCCAGCAGCTTAGGGACTAGCACCTACAATGAGCAGTTCTTC
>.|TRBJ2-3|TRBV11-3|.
CAGLRVKNTQYF
TGTGCCGGGTTGCGAGTCAAAAACACGCAGTATTTT
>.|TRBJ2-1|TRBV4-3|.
CASSRNRGEQFF
TGCGCCAGCAGCCGGAACAGAGGTGAGCAGTTCTTC
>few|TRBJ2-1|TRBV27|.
CASSARRAPYNEQFF
TGTGCCAGCAGCGCCAGGAGGGCCCCCTACAATGAGCAGTTCTTC
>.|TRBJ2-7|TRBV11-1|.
CASSLSGTFYNEQYF
TGTGCCAGCAGTCTAAGCGGAACATTCTACAATGAGCAGTACTTC
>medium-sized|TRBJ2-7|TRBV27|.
CASKTFVGSLDEQYF
TGTGCCAGCAAAACCTTTGTCGGGTCGTTGGACGAGCAGTACTTC
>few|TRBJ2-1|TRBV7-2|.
CASSAPGDFYNEQFF
TGTGCCAGCAGCGCCCCCGGGGACTTTTACAATGAGCAGTTCTTC
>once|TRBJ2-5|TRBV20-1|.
CSTQRGSETQYF
TGCAGTACACAAAGAGGTTCGGAGACCCAGTACTTC
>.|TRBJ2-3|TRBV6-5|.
CASSYTVTTDTQYF
TGTGCCAGCAGTTATACTGTGACCACAGATACGCAGTATTTT
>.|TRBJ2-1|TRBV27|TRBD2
CASSPQFSGMGEQFF
TGTGCCAGCAGTCCCCAATTCAGCGGGATGGGGGAGCAGTTCTTC
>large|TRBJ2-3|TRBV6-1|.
CASKDPDTQYF
TGTGCCAGCAAGGACCCAGATACGCAGTATTTT
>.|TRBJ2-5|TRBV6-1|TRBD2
CASRAGSGASDHETQYF
TGTGCCAGCAGAGCGGGAAGCGGGGCCAGTGACCACGAGACCCAGTATTTC
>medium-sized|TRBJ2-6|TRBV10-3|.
CAISERRGSGANVLTF
TGTGCCATCAGTGAGCGCCGGGGTTCAGGGGCCAACGTCCTGACTTTC
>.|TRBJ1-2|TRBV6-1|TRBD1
CASSRRYVGTGLDNYGYTF
TGTGCCAGCAGCCGAAGGTACGTGGGGACAGGGCTTGACAACTATGGCTACACCTTC
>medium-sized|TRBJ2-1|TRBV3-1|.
CASSSDTAYNEQFF
TGTGCCAGCAGTTCCGACACAGCCTACAATGAGCAGTTCTTC
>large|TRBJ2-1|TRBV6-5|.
CASYLKDEQFF
TGTGCCAGCTATTTGAAGGATGAGCAGTTCTTC
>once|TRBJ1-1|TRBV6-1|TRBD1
CASIRKTGMNTEAFF
TGTGCCAGCATCCGAAAGACAGGGATGAACACTGAAGCTTTCTTT
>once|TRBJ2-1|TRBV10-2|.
CASSESRLATYNEQFF
TGCGCCAGCAGTGAGTCAAGGCTAGCGACCTACAATGAGCAGTTCTTC
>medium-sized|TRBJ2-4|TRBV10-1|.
CASSDTGRPQYF
TGCGCCAGCAGTGATACAGGGCGGCCTCAGTACTTC
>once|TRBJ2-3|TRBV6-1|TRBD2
CASRALAARTDTQYF
TGTGCCAGCAGGGCCCTAGCGGCCAGGACAGATACGCAGTATTTT
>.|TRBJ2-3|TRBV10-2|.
CASRARGVTDTQYF
TGCGCCAGCAGGGCCCGAGGCGTCACAGATACGCAGTATTTT
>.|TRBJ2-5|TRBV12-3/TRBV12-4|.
CASSFVSAETQYF
TGTGCCAGCAGTTTTGTCTCGGCGGAGACCCAGTACTTC
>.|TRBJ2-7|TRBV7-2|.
CASSPLYGAYNEQYF
TGTGCCAGCAGCCCTTTGTATGGGGCCTACAATGAGCAGTACTTC
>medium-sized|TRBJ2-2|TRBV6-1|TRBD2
CASTQRAGDTGELFF
TGTGCCAGCACCCAAAGAGCGGGGGACACCGGGGAGCTGTTTTTT
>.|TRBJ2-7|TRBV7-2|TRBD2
CASSPGTSGRIHEQYF
TGTGCCAGCAGCCCCGGGACTAGCGGGAGGATCCACGAGCAGTACTTC
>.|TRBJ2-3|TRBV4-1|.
CASSQRGGSRTDTQYF
TGCGCCAGCAGCCAAAGGGGGGGGAGCCGCACAGATACGCAGTATTTT
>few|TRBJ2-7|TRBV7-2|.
CASSLDSGIEQYF
TGTGCCAGCAGCTTAGATTCCGGGATCGAGCAGTACTTC
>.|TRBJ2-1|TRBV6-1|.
CASSWGIRETQFF
TGTGCCAGCAGCTGGGGTATCCGAGAGACCCAGTTCTTC
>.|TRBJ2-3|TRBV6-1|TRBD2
CASSEASGSPDTQYF
TGTGCCAGCAGTGAAGCTAGCGGGAGCCCAGATACGCAGTATTTT
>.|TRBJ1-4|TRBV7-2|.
CASSLRYREKLFF
TGTGCCAGCAGCTTAAGGTACAGAGAAAAACTGTTTTTT
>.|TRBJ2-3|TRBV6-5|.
CASSNSFRDTQYF
TGTGCCAGCAGCAACTCCTTCAGAGATACGCAGTATTTT
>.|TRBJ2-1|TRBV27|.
CASSQGATINNEQFF
TGTGCCAGCAGCCAAGGGGCGACAATTAACAATGAGCAGTTCTTC
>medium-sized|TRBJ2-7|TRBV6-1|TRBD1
CASSLRMTGGRWEQYF
TGTGCCAGCAGTCTTAGGATGACAGGGGGCAGGTGGGAGCAGTACTTC
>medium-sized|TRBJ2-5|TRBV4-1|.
CASSQQFRETQYF
TGCGCCAGCAGCCAACAGTTCCGAGAGACCCAGTACTTC
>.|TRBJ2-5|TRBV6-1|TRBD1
CASSDPTGDLSKTQYF
TGTGCCAGCAGTGACCCAACAGGGGATCTGTCAAAGACCCAGTACTTC
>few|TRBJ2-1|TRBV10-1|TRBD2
CASSEYLAGVGEQFF
TGCGCCAGCAGTGAGTACTTAGCGGGAGTGGGTGAGCAGTTCTTC
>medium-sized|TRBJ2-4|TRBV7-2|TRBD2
CASSLAGVENIQYF
TGTGCCAGCAGTCTAGCGGGAGTAGAAAACATTCAGTACTTC
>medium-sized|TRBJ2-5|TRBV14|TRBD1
CASSLWTGSETQYF
TGTGCCAGCAGCCTTTGGACAGGGTCGGAGACCCAGTACTTC